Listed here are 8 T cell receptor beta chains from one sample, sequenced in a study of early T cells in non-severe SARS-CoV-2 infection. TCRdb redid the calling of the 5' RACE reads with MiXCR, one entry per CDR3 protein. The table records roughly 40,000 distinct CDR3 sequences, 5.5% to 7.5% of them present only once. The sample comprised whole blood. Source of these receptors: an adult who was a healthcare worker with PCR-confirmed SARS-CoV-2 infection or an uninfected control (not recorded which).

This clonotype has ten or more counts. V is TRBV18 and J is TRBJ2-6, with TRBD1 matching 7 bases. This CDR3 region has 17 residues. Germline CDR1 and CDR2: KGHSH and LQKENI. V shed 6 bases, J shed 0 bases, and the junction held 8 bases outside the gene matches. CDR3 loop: CASSPGTAGSGANVLTF. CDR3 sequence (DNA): TGTGCCAGCTCCCCCGGGACAGCCGGCTCTGGGGCCAACGTCCTGACTTTC.

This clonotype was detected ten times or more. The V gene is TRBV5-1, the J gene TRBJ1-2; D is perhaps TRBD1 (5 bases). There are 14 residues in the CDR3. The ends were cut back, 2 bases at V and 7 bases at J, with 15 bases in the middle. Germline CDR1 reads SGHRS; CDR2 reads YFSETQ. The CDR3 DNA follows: TGCGCCAGCAGCTTTAACCAGGGAGGAAGTGGCTACACCTTC. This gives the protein CASSFNQGGSGYTF.

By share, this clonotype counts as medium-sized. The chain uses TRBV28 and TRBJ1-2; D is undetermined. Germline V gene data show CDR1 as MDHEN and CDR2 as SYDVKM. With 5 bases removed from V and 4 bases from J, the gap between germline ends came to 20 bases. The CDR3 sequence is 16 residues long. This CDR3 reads CASSRSGLQLFYGYTF. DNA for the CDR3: TGTGCCAGCAGTCGCTCCGGGCTACAGCTCTTCTATGGCTACACCTTC.

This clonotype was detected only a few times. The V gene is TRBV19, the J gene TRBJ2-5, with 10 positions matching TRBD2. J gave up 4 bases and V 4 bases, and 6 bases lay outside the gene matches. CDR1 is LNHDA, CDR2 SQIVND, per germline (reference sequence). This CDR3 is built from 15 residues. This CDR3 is CASSTSGSSLETQYF. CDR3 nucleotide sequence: TGTGCCAGTAGTACTAGCGGGAGTTCCTTAGAGACCCAGTACTTC.

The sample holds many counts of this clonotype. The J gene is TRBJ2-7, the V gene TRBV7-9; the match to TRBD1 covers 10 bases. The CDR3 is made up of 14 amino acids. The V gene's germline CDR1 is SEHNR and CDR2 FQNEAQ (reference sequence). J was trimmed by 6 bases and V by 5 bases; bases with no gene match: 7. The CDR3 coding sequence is TGTGCCAGCAGCCGCCGGGACAGGGGTTCCGAGCAGTACTTC. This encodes CASSRRDRGSEQYF.

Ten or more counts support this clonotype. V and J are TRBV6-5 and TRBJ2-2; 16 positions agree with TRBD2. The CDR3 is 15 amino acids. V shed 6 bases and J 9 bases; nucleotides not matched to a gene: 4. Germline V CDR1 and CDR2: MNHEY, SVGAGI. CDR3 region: CASRGTSGRARELFF. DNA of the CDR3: TGTGCCAGCAGGGGGACTAGCGGGAGGGCCCGGGAGCTGTTTTTT.

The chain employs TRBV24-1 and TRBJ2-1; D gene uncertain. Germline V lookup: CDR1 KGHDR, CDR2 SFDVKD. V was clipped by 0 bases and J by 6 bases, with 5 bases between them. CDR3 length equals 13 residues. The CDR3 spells CATSDLWGNEQFF. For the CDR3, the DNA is TGTGCCACCAGTGATTTGTGGGGCAATGAGCAGTTCTTC.

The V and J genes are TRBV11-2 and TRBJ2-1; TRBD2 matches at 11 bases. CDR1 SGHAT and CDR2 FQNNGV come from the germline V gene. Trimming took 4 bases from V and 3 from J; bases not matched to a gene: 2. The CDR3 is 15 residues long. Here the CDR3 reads CASSSGLADYNEQFF. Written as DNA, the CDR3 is TGTGCCAGCAGCTCGGGACTAGCGGACTACAATGAGCAGTTCTTC.